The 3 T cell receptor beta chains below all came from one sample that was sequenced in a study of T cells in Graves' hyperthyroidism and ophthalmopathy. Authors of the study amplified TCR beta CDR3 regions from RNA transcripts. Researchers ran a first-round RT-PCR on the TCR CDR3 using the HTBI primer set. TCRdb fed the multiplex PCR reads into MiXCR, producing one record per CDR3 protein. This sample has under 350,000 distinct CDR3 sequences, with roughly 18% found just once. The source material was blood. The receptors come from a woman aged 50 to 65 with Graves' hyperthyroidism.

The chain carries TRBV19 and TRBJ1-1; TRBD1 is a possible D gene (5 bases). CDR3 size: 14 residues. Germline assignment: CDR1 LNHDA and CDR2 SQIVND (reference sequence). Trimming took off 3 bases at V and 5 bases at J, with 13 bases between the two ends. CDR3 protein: CASSIWSGNTEAFF. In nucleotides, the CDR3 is TGTGCCAGTAGTATCTGGTCAGGGAATACTGAAGCTTTCTTT. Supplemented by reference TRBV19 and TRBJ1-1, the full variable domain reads DGGITQSPKYLFRKEGQNVTLSCEQNLNHDAMYWYRQDPGQGLRLIYYSQIVNDFQKGDIAEGYSVSREKKESFPLTVTSAQKNPTAFYLCASSIWSGNTEAFFGQGTRLTVV.

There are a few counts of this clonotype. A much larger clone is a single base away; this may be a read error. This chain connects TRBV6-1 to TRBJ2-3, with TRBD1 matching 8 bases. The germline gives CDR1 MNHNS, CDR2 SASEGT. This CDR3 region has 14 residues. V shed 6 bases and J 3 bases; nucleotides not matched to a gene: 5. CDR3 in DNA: TGTGCCAGCAGATCGGACAGGGAAACAGATACGCAGTATTTT. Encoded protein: CASRSDRETDTQYF.

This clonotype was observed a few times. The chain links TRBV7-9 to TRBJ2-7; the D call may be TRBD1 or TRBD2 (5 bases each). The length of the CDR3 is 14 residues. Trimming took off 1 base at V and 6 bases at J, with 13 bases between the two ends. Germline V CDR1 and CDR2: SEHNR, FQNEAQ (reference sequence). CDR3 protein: CASSLGGPGAEQYF. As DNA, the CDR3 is TGTGCCAGCAGCTTAGGAGGACCCGGGGCCGAGCAGTACTTC.